Listed here are 28 T cell receptor beta chains from one sample, sequenced in a study of T cells in Graves' hyperthyroidism and ophthalmopathy. Amplification of TCR beta CDR3 regions used RNA as the template. The TCR CDR3 first-round RT-PCR relied on the HTBI primer set. TCRdb ran MiXCR on the multiplex PCR reads and lists one entry per CDR3 protein. The repertoire holds 380,000 or so distinct CDR3 sequences, approximately 13% seen once, with 20% to 25% in the top ten. Sequenced input: blood. The receptors here all came from a woman under 40 with Graves' hyperthyroidism.

This clonotype turned up a few times. CDR3 bases: TGTGCCAGCAGCCGCCGGGACAGGGTCGACGAGCAGTACTTC. It translates to CASSRRDRVDEQYF. The rearrangement links TRBV14 to TRBJ2-7; 9 nucleotides align to TRBD1. Germline V lookup: CDR1 SGHDN, CDR2 FVKESK. This CDR3 has 14 residues. V dropped 4 bases and J dropped 5; count of bases not matched to a gene: 6.

The genes are TRBV28 and TRBJ2-7, with 10 bases aligning to TRBD2. The J segment lost 3 bases and the V segment lost 2 bases, leaving 4 bases of the junction unmatched. The germline CDR1 and CDR2 sequences are MDHEN and SYDVKM. The CDR3 covers 15 residues. CDR3 coding DNA: TGTGCCAGCAGTTTACCGGGACTAGCGATCTACGAGCAGTACTTC. Translation gives CASSLPGLAIYEQYF.

This clonotype was recorded many times. This chain uses TRBV28 with TRBJ2-1, with D tentatively TRBD1 (6 bases). This CDR3 has 17 residues. Germline V gene sequence: CDR1 MDHEN, CDR2 SYDVKM. V lost 2 bases to trimming and J lost 5 bases, with 19 bases between them. The CDR3 is CASSLEKTGKGNNEQFF. The DNA for the CDR3 is TGTGCCAGCAGTTTAGAAAAAACAGGGAAAGGGAACAATGAGCAGTTCTTC.

This clonotype has just one count. This rearrangement joins TRBV24-1 to TRBJ2-5, with D maybe TRBD1 (6 bases). CDR3 length: 15 amino acids. Germline lookup yields CDR1 KGHDR and CDR2 SFDVKD. The germline V and J ends were trimmed by 3 bases and 5 bases, with 15 bases remaining between them. The CDR3 sequence: CATSDPGTTGETQYF. DNA of the CDR3: TGTGCCACCAGTGATCCCGGGACAACTGGTGAGACCCAGTACTTC.

The DNA of the CDR3 is TGCAGTGCGGCGAGGCTAGCGGGAAGAGAAGAGACCCAGTACTTC. Encoded protein: CSAARLAGREETQYF. The chain carries TRBV20-1 and TRBJ2-5; 9 bases match TRBD2. V dropped 6 bases and J dropped 3; count of bases not matched to a gene: 11. Germline loops: CDR1 DFQATT, CDR2 SNEGSKA (reference sequence). CDR3 length: 15 amino acids.

Only a few counts were recorded for this clonotype. The chain is built from TRBV11-2 and TRBJ2-5; D tentatively fits TRBD1 or TRBD2 (5 bases each). The CDR3 contains 13 residues. Per the germline V gene, CDR1 is SGHAT and CDR2 is FQNNGV. Trimming shortened V by 3 bases and J by 7 bases, and 12 bases separated the two germline ends. The CDR3 coding sequence is TGTGCCAGCAGCTTGGGGGACGGGGTGACCCAGTACTTC. Protein sequence: CASSLGDGVTQYF.

The sample holds many counts of this clonotype. The chain has TRBV12-3 or TRBV12-4 and TRBJ1-2; tentative D call: TRBD1 (6 bases). Trimming stripped 3 bases from V and 3 bases from J, with 11 bases between. The CDR3 totals 14 residues. The CDR3 is CASSFKTGDYGYTF. In nucleotides, the CDR3 is TGTGCCAGCAGTTTTAAGACAGGAGACTATGGCTACACCTTC.

This clonotype was recorded at least ten times. J is TRBJ2-2 and V is TRBV7-2; 7 bases are a match to TRBD1. The CDR3 is 14 amino acids. The V gene end was trimmed by 2 bases and the J gene end by 7 bases; junction bases not matched to a gene: 4. Germline V gives CDR1 SGHTA, CDR2 FQGNSA. CDR3 DNA sequence: TGTGCCAGCAGCTTAAACAGGGGCGGCGGGGAGCTGTTTTTT. Translation gives CASSLNRGGGELFF.

V usage is TRBV7-9 and J usage is TRBJ1-4; no reliable D call. V was trimmed by 5 bases and J by 8 bases, leaving 18 bases between them. CDR3 length equals 15 residues. Germline V CDR1 and CDR2: SEHNR, FQNEAQ (reference sequence). CDR3 coding DNA: TGTGCCAGCAGCCCCCGGGGAGCACCGTTAGAAAAACTGTTTTTT. This translates into CASSPRGAPLEKLFF.

This clonotype was counted at least ten times. This chain connects TRBV28 to TRBJ1-2; D gene unclear. V dropped 6 bases and J dropped 7 bases, with 15 bases sitting between them. This CDR3 comprises 13 residues. The V gene's germline CDR1 is MDHEN and CDR2 SYDVKM. As DNA, the CDR3 is TGTGCCAGCAGCCCTCCCCCAGCGGGTGGCTACACCTTC. Translated: CASSPPPAGGYTF.

The chain combines TRBV5-1 with TRBJ2-3, with D maybe TRBD1 (6 bases). From germline, CDR1 is SGHRS and CDR2 YFSETQ. This CDR3 comprises 15 residues. The V end was cut by 4 bases, the J end by 0 bases, with 12 bases between. The DNA of the CDR3 is TGCGCCAGCAGCATCGGGACATTTAGCACAGATACGCAGTATTTT. Protein product: CASSIGTFSTDTQYF.

In its sample, this clonotype was seen many times. This chain links TRBV12-3 or TRBV12-4 with TRBJ1-1; D may be TRBD1 (5 bases). Trimming left V 6 bases short and J 7 bases short, with 12 bases between. The CDR3 contains 12 residues. The CDR3 sequence is CASSKGEIEAFF. CDR3 nucleotide sequence: TGTGCCAGCAGCAAAGGGGAAATTGAAGCTTTCTTT.

This clonotype was seen repeatedly, ten times or more. The chain couples TRBV28 to TRBJ1-3; D might be TRBD1 (5 bases). Per the germline V gene, CDR1 is MDHEN and CDR2 is SYDVKM. This CDR3 comprises 17 residues. Trimming removed 4 bases from V and 0 bases from J, with 16 bases in between. DNA for the CDR3: TGTGCCAGCAGTTCTGACAGTTTAGGTTTCTCTGGAAACACCATATATTTT. As protein: CASSSDSLGFSGNTIYF.

This clonotype has a count of ten or more. The chain carries TRBV28 and TRBJ1-2; no clear D gene. The CDR3 loop spans 13 amino acids. Germline assignment: CDR1 MDHEN and CDR2 SYDVKM. Trimming took 6 bases from V and 6 from J, leaving 14 bases between them. DNA of the CDR3: TGTGCCAGCAGCCCGGACGGGGTGAATGGCTACACCTTC. Its translation is CASSPDGVNGYTF.

This clonotype appeared many times. The genes are TRBV12-3 or TRBV12-4 and TRBJ1-1, with D uncertain. There are 14 residues in the CDR3. V gave up 3 bases and J gave up 3 bases, with 11 bases separating them. Here the CDR3 DNA reads TGTGCCAGCAGTTTGATTTGGGAGGACACTGAAGCTTTCTTT. Its protein is CASSLIWEDTEAFF.

In its sample, this clonotype was seen many times. V is TRBV20-1 and J is TRBJ1-5; D perhaps matches TRBD1 (5 bases). The CDR3 loop spans 14 amino acids. The V gene's germline CDR1 is DFQATT and CDR2 SNEGSKA (reference sequence). V was shortened by 0 bases and J by 4 bases, with 10 bases between the two germline ends. The CDR3: CSAREGVGNQPQHF. The CDR3 coding sequence is TGCAGTGCTAGAGAAGGGGTGGGGAATCAGCCCCAGCATTTT.

This clonotype was detected many times. The chain links TRBV7-8 to TRBJ1-3; D unresolved. The V end was cut by 2 bases, the J end by 3 bases, with 8 bases between. Germline V gene lookup returns CDR1 SGHVS and CDR2 FQNEAQ. This CDR3 is 14 amino acids long. CDR3 protein: CASSLSLFGNTIYF. DNA of the CDR3: TGTGCCAGCAGCTTATCGCTATTTGGAAACACCATATATTTT.

The chain couples TRBV4-2 to TRBJ2-2; D unresolved. The CDR3 length is 18 residues. Trimming left V 1 base short and J 0 bases short, with 15 bases between. Germline V gene data show CDR1 as LGHNA and CDR2 as YNFKEQ. This CDR3 is CASSQVSSRIANTGELFF. DNA of the CDR3: TGTGCCAGCAGCCAAGTTTCGAGTAGGATCGCGAACACCGGGGAGCTGTTTTTT.

This clonotype was picked up many times. Here the CDR3 reads CASSEVPGGFAGELFF. The CDR3 nucleotides read TGTGCCAGCAGTGAGGTACCGGGAGGTTTTGCCGGGGAGCTGTTTTTT. The genes are TRBV2 and TRBJ2-2; 7 bases are a match to TRBD2. V dropped 3 bases and J dropped 6; count of bases not matched to a gene: 10. The CDR3 spans 16 residues. In germline, CDR1 is SNHLY, CDR2 FYNNEI.

This clonotype showed up just a few times. V usage is TRBV19 and J usage is TRBJ2-5, with 11 bases matching TRBD2. The CDR3 loop spans 17 amino acids. V lost 6 bases to trimming and J lost 4 bases; unmatched junction nucleotides: 13. Germline-derived CDR1 and CDR2 are LNHDA and SQIVND (reference sequence). The CDR3 loop reads CASSLFLAGGGGETQYF. Here the CDR3 DNA reads TGTGCCAGTAGCCTTTTCCTAGCGGGAGGCGGTGGAGAGACCCAGTACTTC.

The rearrangement joins TRBV10-2 to TRBJ2-7; D may correspond to TRBD1 or TRBD2 (6 bases each). With 7 bases removed from V and 5 bases from J, the gap between germline ends came to 9 bases. The germline gives CDR1 WSHSY, CDR2 SAAADI. The CDR3 loop spans 11 amino acids. CDR3 sequence reads: CASMGGHEQYF. CDR3 nucleotide sequence: TGCGCCAGCATGGGGGGCCACGAGCAGTACTTC.

Details on this clonotype: Just one base apart from a much larger clone, this may be a read error. V and J are TRBV18 and TRBJ2-5; 7 positions agree with TRBD1. Germline assignment: CDR1 KGHSH and CDR2 LQKENI. The CDR3 is 15 amino acids. In nucleotides, the CDR3 is TGTGCCAGCACACCACAGGGGATGTACCAAGAGACCCAGTACTTC. It specifies CASTPQGMYQETQYF.

As to this clonotype: One end of the junction varies from germline; a read error may be responsible. The CDR3 bases are TGTGCCAGCAGCGCTAGGGACAGGGGTCACCAAGAGACCCAGCACTTC. Its translation is CASSARDRGHQETQHF. This chain connects TRBV2 to TRBJ2-5, with 10 positions matching TRBD1. From germline, CDR1 is SNHLY and CDR2 FYNNEI. The CDR3 extends over 16 amino acids.

This clonotype showed up many times. CDR3 region: CASSLGTSSYEQYF. CDR3 bases: TGTGCCAGCAGCTTAGGGACTAGCAGCTACGAGCAGTACTTC. The J gene is TRBJ2-7, the V gene TRBV7-2; 8 bases align to TRBD2. The germline V gene has CDR1 SGHTA and CDR2 FQGNSA. After removal of 1 base from V and 3 bases from J, the junction contained 2 bases not matched to a gene. CDR3 length: 14 residues.

This clonotype was seen a single time. The J gene is TRBJ1-6, the V gene TRBV28; D not certain. Deletions cut 3 bases from V and 5 bases from J, with 11 bases between. The germline CDR1 and CDR2 sequences are MDHEN and SYDVKM. The CDR3 length is 15 residues. The CDR3 here is CASSFPYRDNSPLHF. The CDR3 nucleotides read TGTGCCAGCAGTTTCCCCTACAGAGATAATTCACCCCTCCACTTT.

This rearrangement joins TRBV20-1 to TRBJ2-7; D unclear. V was cut by 3 bases and J by 0 bases, with 6 bases left in between. Germline V gene data show CDR1 as DFQATT and CDR2 as SNEGSKA (reference sequence). This CDR3 is built from 12 residues. This CDR3 is CSASPISYEQYF. The CDR3 nucleotides are TGCAGTGCTAGCCCCATCTCCTACGAGCAGTACTTC.

This clonotype was counted at least ten times. V is TRBV6-5 and J is TRBJ1-2, with TRBD1 as a possible D gene (5 bases). Trimming took off 0 bases at V and 4 bases at J, with 18 bases between the two ends. This CDR3 has 17 residues. Germline assignment: CDR1 MNHEY and CDR2 SVGAGI. CDR3: CASSYSALWGQVYGYTF. As DNA, the CDR3 is TGTGCCAGCAGTTACTCAGCCCTCTGGGGCCAGGTCTATGGCTACACCTTC.

V gene TRBV28 combines with J gene TRBJ2-1, with 10 bases lining up with TRBD2. Germline values: CDR1 MDHEN, CDR2 SYDVKM. The CDR3 is made up of 16 amino acids. The J segment lost 5 bases and the V segment lost 4 bases, leaving 8 bases of the junction unmatched. CDR3 DNA sequence: TGTGCCAGCAGTTCCCCTACTAGCGGGGCAAACAATGAGCAGTTCTTC. This encodes CASSSPTSGANNEQFF.